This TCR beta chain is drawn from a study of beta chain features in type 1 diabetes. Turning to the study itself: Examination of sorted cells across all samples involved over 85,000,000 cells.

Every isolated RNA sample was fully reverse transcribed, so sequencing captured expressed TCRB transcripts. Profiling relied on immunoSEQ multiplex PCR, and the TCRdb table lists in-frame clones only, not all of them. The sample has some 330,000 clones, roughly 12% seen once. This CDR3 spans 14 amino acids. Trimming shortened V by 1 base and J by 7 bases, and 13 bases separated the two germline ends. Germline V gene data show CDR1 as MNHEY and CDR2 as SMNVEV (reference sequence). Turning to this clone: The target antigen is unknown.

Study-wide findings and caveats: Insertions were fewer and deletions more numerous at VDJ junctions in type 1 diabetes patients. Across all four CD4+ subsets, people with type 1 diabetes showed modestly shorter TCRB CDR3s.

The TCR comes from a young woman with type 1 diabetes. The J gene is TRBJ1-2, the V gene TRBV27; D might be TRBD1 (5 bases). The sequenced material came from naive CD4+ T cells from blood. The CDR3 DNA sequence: TGTGCCAGCAGTTTATTAGCAGGGTCCCTTGGCTACACCTTC. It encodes CASSLLAGSLGYTF.